Shown below are 28 T cell receptor beta chains from a single sample sequenced in a study of human CD8 memory T cell subsets. The term TPEX covered CCR7+ PD-1+ TIGIT+ early memory CD8+ T cells that had exhausted-like traits. UMI-labeled 5' RACE generated the TCR beta libraries. No DNA is given; TCRdb re-called the 5' RACE reads and lists each CDR3 protein once. This table holds more than 9,000 distinct CDR3 sequences. Specimen: CD8+ T cells from PBMCs. The receptors shown here come from a human donor in good health.

This rearrangement joins TRBV12-3 or TRBV12-4 to TRBJ2-7; as DNA is missing, the TRBD1 call by TCRdb cannot be tested. The CDR3 contains 13 residues. The CDR3 protein is CASSQMTGYEQYF.

The chain combines TRBV7-9 with TRBJ2-3; TCRdb names TRBD1, which stays unverified in the absence of DNA. From germline, CDR1 is SEHNR and CDR2 FQNEAQ (reference sequence). The CDR3 totals 17 residues. CDR3 sequence reads: CASSFVLGGLRTDTQYF.

The V call is TRBV7-9, the J call TRBJ1-5. The CDR3 consists of 13 residues. Germline lookup yields CDR1 SEHNR and CDR2 FQNEAQ (reference sequence). CDR3 loop: CASSFGINQPQHF.

This rearrangement joins TRBV6-5 to TRBJ1-1. This CDR3 is 14 amino acids long. Germline V gives CDR1 MNHEY, CDR2 SVGAGI. The CDR3 reads CASSYSRGRVGAFF.

The chain carries TRBV12-3 or TRBV12-4 and TRBJ1-3; TCRdb's D call of TRBD1 is untestable without DNA. The CDR3 is 14 amino acids. The CDR3 here is CASSLWGSGNTIYF.

The gene calls are TRBV7-6 and TRBJ2-7; without DNA, the TCRdb call of TRBD1 cannot be checked. Germline V lookup: CDR1 SGHVS, CDR2 FNYEAQ. This CDR3 spans 13 amino acids. The CDR3 here is CASSTGTPSEQYF.

The rearrangement joins TRBV13 to TRBJ1-1. Germline CDR1 PRHDT, CDR2 FYEKMQ (reference sequence). The CDR3 is 14 residues long. This chain's CDR3 is CASSLDPSNTEAFF.

In terms of frequency, this clonotype is medium-sized. This sequence joins TRBV29-1 and TRBJ2-7; checking the TCRdb D call of TRBD1 is not possible without DNA. CDR3 size: 14 residues. Germline V gene sequence: CDR1 SQVTM, CDR2 ANQGSEA. The CDR3 here is CSVEDLGGQNEQYF.

V usage is TRBV6-5 and J usage is TRBJ2-1. The CDR3 consists of 11 residues. In germline, CDR1 is MNHEY, CDR2 SVGAGI. The CDR3 spells CASSSSNEQFF.

This chain links TRBV5-8 with TRBJ1-5; TCRdb gives TRBD1 as the D gene, but with no DNA this cannot be confirmed. This CDR3 spans 17 amino acids. The germline gives CDR1 SGHTS, CDR2 YDEGEE. The CDR3 reads CASSPIYQGWDNQPQHF.

The J gene is TRBJ2-7, the V gene TRBV2. The CDR3 consists of 14 residues. Germline V lookup: CDR1 SNHLY, CDR2 FYNNEI. CDR3 sequence reads: CASSEAAAVNEQYF.

The genes are TRBV28 and TRBJ2-3. Germline CDR1 MDHEN, CDR2 SYDVKM. The CDR3 runs to 13 residues. The CDR3 protein is CASSLYPTDTQYF.

This chain uses TRBV10-2 with TRBJ2-7; checking the TCRdb D call of TRBD1 is not possible without DNA. This CDR3 comprises 12 residues. CDR1 and CDR2 from the germline V gene are WSHSY and SAAADI. CDR3 sequence reads: CASSEQDYEQYF.

V usage is TRBV10-3 and J usage is TRBJ2-7; with no DNA, the TCRdb D assignment of TRBD1 cannot be verified. The CDR3 has 14 residues. Germline-derived CDR1 and CDR2 are ENHRY and SYGVKD. The CDR3 loop reads CAIREGDSFYEQYF.

This rearrangement joins TRBV19 to TRBJ2-7. The length of the CDR3 is 14 residues. Germline CDR1 is LNHDA and CDR2 is SQIVND (reference sequence). The CDR3 reads CASSSRGKIYEQYF.

The V gene is TRBV6-5, the J gene TRBJ2-5; checking the TCRdb D call of TRBD1 is not possible without DNA. The V gene's germline CDR1 is MNHEY and CDR2 SVGAGI. This CDR3 is built from 15 residues. CDR3 residues: CASSLTGHTQETQYF.

The rearrangement uses TRBV12-3 or TRBV12-4 and TRBJ1-5. The CDR3 loop spans 16 amino acids. The CDR3: CASSGGPLGSNQPQHF.

The chain joins TRBV5-5 to TRBJ1-1. Germline-derived CDR1 and CDR2 are SGHKS and YYEKEE (reference sequence). This CDR3 contains 13 residues. CDR3 sequence reads: CASSLGDFTEAFF.

The chain uses TRBV12-3 or TRBV12-4 and TRBJ1-1; TCRdb's assignment of TRBD1 cannot be checked, as there is no DNA. The CDR3 length is 15 residues. CDR3 amino acids: CASSLGTGMNTEAFF.

The V and J genes are TRBV5-4 and TRBJ2-7; the TCRdb call, TRBD1, lacks DNA for checking. There are 15 residues in the CDR3. The V gene's germline CDR1 is SGHNT and CDR2 YYREEE (reference sequence). The CDR3 region is CASSLALGGRYEQYF.

The genes are TRBV29-1 and TRBJ2-1; TCRdb selects TRBD1, and the lack of DNA leaves this call unchecked. Germline CDR1 SQVTM, CDR2 ANQGSEA. The CDR3 runs to 12 residues. The CDR3 loop is CSVERGLGEQFF.

CDR3 loop: CASSSGGGAQDTQYF. The chain links TRBV7-9 to TRBJ2-3; TCRdb's assignment of TRBD2 cannot be checked, as there is no DNA. This CDR3 has 15 amino acids. Germline CDR1 and CDR2: SEHNR and FQNEAQ (reference sequence).

This chain connects TRBV6-5 to TRBJ2-1. Germline-derived CDR1 and CDR2 are MNHEY and SVGAGI. CDR3 length equals 13 residues. The CDR3 sequence: CASSEISYNEQFF.

V and J are TRBV7-6 and TRBJ1-1. From germline, CDR1 is SGHVS and CDR2 FNYEAQ. This CDR3 region has 14 residues. The CDR3 is CASSLGLINTEAFF.

This chain uses TRBV5-6 with TRBJ2-3. The length of the CDR3 is 12 residues. From germline, CDR1 is SGHDT and CDR2 YYEEEE. CDR3 region: CASSPNTDTQYF.

The chain combines TRBV7-9 with TRBJ2-5; checking the TCRdb D call of TRBD1 is not possible without DNA. Germline V gives CDR1 SEHNR, CDR2 FQNEAQ (reference sequence). The CDR3 has 13 residues. The CDR3 loop reads CASSFWGQETQYF. The full variable domain, completed using reference TRBV7-9 and TRBJ2-5, is DTGVSQNPRHKITKRGQNVTFRCDPISEHNRLYWYRQTLGQGPEFLTYFQNEAQLEKSRLLSDRFSAERPKGSFSTLEIQRTEQGDSAMYLCASSFWGQETQYFGPGTRLLVL.

V gene TRBV12-3 or TRBV12-4 combines with J gene TRBJ2-2; TCRdb gives TRBD1 as the D gene, but with no DNA this cannot be confirmed. This CDR3 region has 16 residues. CDR3 amino acids: CASSDRRGENTGELFF.

The chain is built from TRBV7-9 and TRBJ2-5. The CDR3 totals 13 residues. Germline V gene sequence: CDR1 SEHNR, CDR2 FQNEAQ (reference sequence). The CDR3 loop reads CASSLVEQETQYF. The complete variable domain, with remaining parts taken from reference TRBV7-9 and TRBJ2-5, reads DTGVSQNPRHKITKRGQNVTFRCDPISEHNRLYWYRQTLGQGPEFLTYFQNEAQLEKSRLLSDRFSAERPKGSFSTLEIQRTEQGDSAMYLCASSLVEQETQYFGPGTRLLVL.